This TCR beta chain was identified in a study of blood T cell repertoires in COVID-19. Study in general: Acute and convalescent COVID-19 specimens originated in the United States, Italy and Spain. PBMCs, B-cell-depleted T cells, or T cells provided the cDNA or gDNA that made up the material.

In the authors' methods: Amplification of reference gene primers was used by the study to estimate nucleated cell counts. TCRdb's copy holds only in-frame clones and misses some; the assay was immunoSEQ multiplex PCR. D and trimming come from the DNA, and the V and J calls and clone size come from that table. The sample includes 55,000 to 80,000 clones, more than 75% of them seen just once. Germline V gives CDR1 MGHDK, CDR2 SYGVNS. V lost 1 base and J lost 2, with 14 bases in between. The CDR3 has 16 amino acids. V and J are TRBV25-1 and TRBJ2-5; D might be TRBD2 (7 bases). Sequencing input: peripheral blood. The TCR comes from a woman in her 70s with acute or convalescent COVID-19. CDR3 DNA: TGTGCCAGCAGTGAATTGTGGGGAGGGGGGCAAGAGACCCAGTACTTC. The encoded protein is CASSELWGGGQETQYF.